The 22 T cell receptor beta chains below all came from one sample that was sequenced in a study of blood T cell repertoires in COVID-19 (dated by TCRdb to 2020 to 2021). Receptors were amplified or captured by the immunoSEQ multiplex PCR assay. As stored in TCRdb, this immuneACCESS dataset retains in-frame rearrangements with V and J assigned. A fraction of the clones does not appear; measured against another copy, unresolved V genes explain less than half of the discrepancy, and the remainder lacks a known reason. This sample has about 200,000 clones in its table, and 80% to 90% of those were observed once. Together, the top ten hold 10% of the sample. Sequenced material: peripheral blood. All receptors come from a woman of 80 years or more with acute or convalescent COVID-19.

This chain joins TRBV29-1 and TRBJ2-5; tentative D call: TRBD2 (7 bases). The ends were cut back, 4 bases at V and 5 bases at J, with 17 bases in the middle. The CDR3 totals 14 residues. Germline V gene lookup returns CDR1 SQVTM and CDR2 ANQGSEA. The CDR3 DNA sequence: TGCAGCGTTGGGCGGGGGCGCGTCACTGAGACCCAGTACTTC. Encoded protein: CSVGRGRVTETQYF.

The CDR3 DNA is TGTGCCAGCAGCTTGGATGGGTTAGGCGGTAAAGAGACCCAGTACTTC. Amino acids: CASSLDGLGGKETQYF. V gene TRBV5-4 combines with J gene TRBJ2-5; D not certain. Trimming stripped 0 bases from V and 3 bases from J, with 15 bases between. Germline CDR1 reads SGHNT; CDR2 reads YYREEE (reference sequence). The CDR3 extends over 16 amino acids. Using reference TRBV5-4 and TRBJ2-5 for the parts outside the CDR3, the full variable domain is ETGVTQSPTHLIKTRGQQVTLRCSSQSGHNTVSWYQQALGQGPQFIFQYYREEENGRGNFPPRFSGLQFPNYSSELNVNALELDDSALYLCASSLDGLGGKETQYFGPGTRLLVL.

The V gene is TRBV7-9, the J gene TRBJ2-2; a weak D match, TRBD1 (6 bases). V was cut by 1 base and J by 2 bases, with 8 bases left in between. Per germline, CDR1 SEHNR and CDR2 FQNEAQ (reference sequence). This CDR3 is built from 15 residues. The CDR3 here is CASSLEQGNTGELFF. Written as DNA, the CDR3 is TGTGCCAGCAGCTTAGAACAGGGAAACACCGGGGAGCTGTTTTTT.

The chain employs TRBV11-2 and TRBJ1-1; tentatively, D is TRBD1 (6 bases). Trimming stripped 5 bases from V and 4 bases from J, with 14 bases between. CDR3 length: 14 amino acids. Germline V gene sequence: CDR1 SGHAT, CDR2 FQNNGV. CDR3 coding DNA: TGTGCCAGCAGCCTCACGACAGGTTCCACTGAAGCTTTCTTT. Its protein product is CASSLTTGSTEAFF.

This CDR3 is CASSPGGGLGDIQYF. As DNA, the CDR3 is TGTGCCAGCAGTCCCGGGGGGGGACTGGGGGACATTCAGTACTTC. The V call is TRBV7-9, the J call TRBJ2-4, with 8 positions matching TRBD2. This CDR3 is 15 amino acids long. Germline values: CDR1 SEHNR, CDR2 FQNEAQ (reference sequence). With V trimmed by 6 bases and J by 8 bases, 12 bases remained unmatched. Using reference TRBV7-9 and TRBJ2-4 for the parts outside the CDR3, the full variable domain is DTGVSQNPRHKITKRGQNVTFRCDPISEHNRLYWYRQTLGQGPEFLTYFQNEAQLEKSRLLSDRFSAERPKGSFSTLEIQRTEQGDSAMYLCASSPGGGLGDIQYFGAGTRLSVL.

J is TRBJ2-2 and V is TRBV9; 8 nucleotides line up with TRBD1. The J segment lost 4 bases and the V segment lost 3 bases, leaving 11 bases of the junction unmatched. The CDR3 is 17 amino acids. CDR1 is SGDLS and CDR2 is YYNGEE in the germline V gene. CDR3 sequence: CASSARGGQGSTGELFF. CDR3 DNA sequence: TGTGCCAGCAGCGCCAGAGGAGGACAGGGCAGCACCGGGGAGCTGTTTTTT.

The rearrangement joins TRBV19 to TRBJ1-1; D is unresolved. V gave up 7 bases and J gave up 1 base, with 22 bases separating them. This CDR3 comprises 17 residues. Germline CDR1 and CDR2: LNHDA and SQIVND (reference sequence). CDR3 sequence reads: CASTHIWERAGNTEAFF. CDR3 nucleotide sequence: TGTGCCAGTACCCATATTTGGGAGAGGGCAGGGAACACTGAAGCTTTCTTT.

J is TRBJ2-7 and V is TRBV5-8, with 8 bases that match TRBD2. The CDR3 loop spans 16 amino acids. Germline CDR1 SGHTS, CDR2 YDEGEE. The J segment lost 4 bases and the V segment lost 3 bases, leaving 12 bases of the junction unmatched. In DNA form, the CDR3 reads TGTGCCAGCAGCTACGGAGGGCTGGCTAGCGGGTACGAGCAGTACTTC. Encoded protein: CASSYGGLASGYEQYF.

This sequence joins TRBV19 and TRBJ2-1, with TRBD1 as a possible D gene (6 bases). Germline CDR1 reads LNHDA; CDR2 reads SQIVND (reference sequence). V was shortened by 4 bases and J by 5 bases, with 18 bases between the two germline ends. This CDR3 has 16 amino acids. This CDR3 reads CASSRYEGVKNNEQFF. The CDR3 region has the DNA TGTGCCAGTAGTAGATACGAGGGGGTTAAAAACAATGAGCAGTTCTTC.

This clone was found once. The chain combines TRBV7-2 with TRBJ2-7; tentative D call: TRBD2 (6 bases). Germline CDR1 is SGHTA and CDR2 is FQGNSA. The CDR3 has 14 residues. V lost 0 bases to trimming and J lost 2 bases, with 8 bases between them. The CDR3 is CASSLAWTTYEQYF. The CDR3 DNA is TGTGCCAGCAGCTTAGCCTGGACTACCTACGAGCAGTACTTC.

The rearrangement links TRBV9 to TRBJ1-3, with 9 bases aligning to TRBD1. This CDR3 has 16 amino acids. The V gene end was trimmed by 3 bases and the J gene end by 1 base; junction bases not matched to a gene: 5. CDR1 is SGDLS, CDR2 YYNGEE, per germline. The CDR3 sequence: CASSAGTGLSGNTIYF. CDR3 nucleotide sequence: TGTGCCAGCAGCGCGGGGACAGGGCTTTCTGGAAACACCATATATTTT.

The gene calls are TRBV6-6 and TRBJ1-3, with 7 bases matching TRBD1. CDR3 length: 16 residues. CDR1 and CDR2 (germline): MNHNY, SVGAGI (reference sequence). V was clipped by 7 bases and J by 0 bases; unmatched bases: 9. CDR3 sequence (DNA): TGTGCCAGCACTTCGCCGGGACAGAGCTCTGGAAACACCATATATTTT. Residues: CASTSPGQSSGNTIYF.

The chain joins TRBV20-1 to TRBJ2-7; possible D gene TRBD1, 6 bases. CDR1 is DFQATT, CDR2 SNEGSKA, per germline (reference sequence). The CDR3 totals 11 residues. Trimming removed 5 bases at V and 6 bases at J, with 11 bases between. The CDR3 DNA reads as TGCAGTGCTTACCCAGGGGTCGAGCAGTACTTC. Translation: CSAYPGVEQYF.

The chain recombines TRBV2 with TRBJ1-4; the match to TRBD1 covers 8 bases. CDR1 and CDR2 (germline): SNHLY, FYNNEI. Trimming cost V 3 bases and J 1 base; bases outside gene matches: 7. The CDR3 covers 17 residues. CDR3 sequence reads: CASSDPTGVVTNEKLFF. CDR3 DNA sequence: TGTGCCAGCAGTGACCCGACAGGGGTAGTAACTAATGAAAAACTGTTTTTT.

This chain joins TRBV6-6 and TRBJ1-2, with TRBD1 identical over 9 bases. CDR1 and CDR2 from the germline V gene are MNHNY and SVGAGI (reference sequence). Trimming removed 7 bases from V and 4 bases from J; junction bases left unmatched: 13. This CDR3 is built from 16 residues. CDR3: CASIPNAGTGSYGYTF. The CDR3 nucleotides are TGTGCCAGCATCCCAAATGCCGGGACAGGGTCCTATGGCTACACCTTC.

DNA of the CDR3: TGTGCCAGCAGCTTCGGTGGGAGCTCCTACAATGAGCAGTTCTTC. Translated, it gives CASSFGGSSYNEQFF. The rearrangement joins TRBV7-2 to TRBJ2-1; tentatively, D is TRBD2 (5 bases). The CDR3 totals 15 residues. Looked up from germline, CDR1 is SGHTA and CDR2 is FQGNSA. The V end was cut by 3 bases, the J end by 0 bases, with 9 bases between.

V is TRBV27 and J is TRBJ1-2, with D tentatively TRBD1 (6 bases). The CDR3 totals 16 residues. V was clipped by 5 bases and J by 3 bases, with 19 bases between them. Looked up from germline, CDR1 is MNHEY and CDR2 is SMNVEV (reference sequence). CDR3 nucleotides: TGTGCCAGCAGTCCTGGGAGGGGGGGAAGAGACTATGGCTACACCTTC. Translated: CASSPGRGGRDYGYTF.

In this sample, this clone turned up a few times. This rearrangement joins TRBV29-1 to TRBJ1-6; TRBD1 is a possible D gene (5 bases). The CDR3 is 15 residues long. Germline V gene lookup returns CDR1 SQVTM and CDR2 ANQGSEA. V gave up 3 bases and J gave up 6 bases, with 15 bases separating them. DNA of the CDR3: TGCAGCGTTGAGATAACGGGGGAGCCTAATTCACCCCTCCACTTT. Its translation: CSVEITGEPNSPLHF.

The rearrangement links TRBV5-1 to TRBJ1-5; perhaps TRBD1 as D (6 bases). This CDR3 region has 14 residues. CDR1 is SGHRS and CDR2 is YFSETQ in the germline V gene. Deletions cut 0 bases from V and 3 bases from J, with 7 bases between. The CDR3 DNA reads TGCGCCAGCAGCTTGGAGGGGGTCAATCAGCCCCAGCATTTT. It translates to CASSLEGVNQPQHF.

The CDR3: CASRGGRAVTDTQYF. The CDR3 region has the DNA TGCGCCAGCCGGGGCGGGAGGGCCGTCACAGATACGCAGTATTTT. V usage is TRBV5-1 and J usage is TRBJ2-3, with 9 bases fitting TRBD2. The CDR3 totals 15 residues. V was clipped by 7 bases and J by 2 bases; unmatched bases: 8. Germline lookup yields CDR1 SGHRS and CDR2 YFSETQ.

V and J are TRBV7-2 and TRBJ2-1; TRBD2 matches at 10 bases. Germline values: CDR1 SGHTA, CDR2 FQGNSA. With 2 bases clipped from V and 5 bases from J, the junction kept 3 bases outside the gene matches. The CDR3 sequence is 15 residues long. For the CDR3, the DNA is TGTGCCAGCAGCTTAAGCGGGAGGGTTGACAATGAGCAGTTCTTC. This gives the protein CASSLSGRVDNEQFF.

The V gene is TRBV6-2 or TRBV6-3, the J gene TRBJ1-1; 8 bases are a match to TRBD1. V lost 2 bases, J lost 3 bases, and 14 bases stayed unmatched. Per the germline V gene, CDR1 is MNHEY and CDR2 is SVGEGT. The CDR3 is 18 amino acids. CDR3: CASSYREGQGADDTEAFF. The CDR3 DNA reads TGTGCCAGCAGTTACCGAGAGGGGCAGGGGGCGGATGACACTGAAGCTTTCTTT.